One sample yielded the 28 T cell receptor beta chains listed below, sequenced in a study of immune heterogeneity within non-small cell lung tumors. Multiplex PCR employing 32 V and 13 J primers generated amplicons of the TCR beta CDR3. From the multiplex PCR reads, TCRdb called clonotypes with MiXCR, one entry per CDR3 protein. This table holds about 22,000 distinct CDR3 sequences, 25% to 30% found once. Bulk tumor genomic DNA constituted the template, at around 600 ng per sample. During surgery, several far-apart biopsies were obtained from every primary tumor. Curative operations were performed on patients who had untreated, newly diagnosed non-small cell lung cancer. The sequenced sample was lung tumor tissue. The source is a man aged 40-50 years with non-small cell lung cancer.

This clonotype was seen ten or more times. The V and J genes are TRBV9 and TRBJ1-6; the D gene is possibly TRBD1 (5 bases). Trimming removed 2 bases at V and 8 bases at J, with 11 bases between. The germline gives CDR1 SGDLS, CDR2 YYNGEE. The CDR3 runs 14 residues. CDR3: CASSVRQKDSPLHF. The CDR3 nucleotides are TGTGCCAGCAGCGTCCGACAGAAGGATTCACCCCTCCACTTT.

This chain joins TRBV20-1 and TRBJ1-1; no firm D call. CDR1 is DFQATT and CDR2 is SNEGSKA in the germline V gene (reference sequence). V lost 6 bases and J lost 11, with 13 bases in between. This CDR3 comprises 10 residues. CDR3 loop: CSAGRTYAFF. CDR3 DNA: TGCAGTGCCGGGCGGACTTATGCTTTCTTT.

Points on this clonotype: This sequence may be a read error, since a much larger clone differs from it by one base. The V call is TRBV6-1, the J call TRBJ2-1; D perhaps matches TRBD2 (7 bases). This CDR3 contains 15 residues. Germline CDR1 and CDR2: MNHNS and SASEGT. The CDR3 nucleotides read TGTGCCAGCGGTGAACACAGGGAGGGGAGAAATGAGCAGTTCTTC. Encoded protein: CASGEHREGRNEQFF.

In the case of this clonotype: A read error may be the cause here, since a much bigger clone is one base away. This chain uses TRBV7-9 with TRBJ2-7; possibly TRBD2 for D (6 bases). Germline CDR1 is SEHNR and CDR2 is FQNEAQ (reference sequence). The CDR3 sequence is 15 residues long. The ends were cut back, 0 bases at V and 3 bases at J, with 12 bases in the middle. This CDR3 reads CASSLAWDSHYEQYF. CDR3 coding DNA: TGTGCCAGCAGCTTAGCGTGGGACTCACACTACGAGCAGTACTTC.

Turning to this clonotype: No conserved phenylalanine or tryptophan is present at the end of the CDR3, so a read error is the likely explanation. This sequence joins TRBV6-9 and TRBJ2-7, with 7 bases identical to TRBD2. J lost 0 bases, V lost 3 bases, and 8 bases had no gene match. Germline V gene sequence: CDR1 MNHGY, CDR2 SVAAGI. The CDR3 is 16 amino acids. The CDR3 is CASSYGLGGGSYEQYY. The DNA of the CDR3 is TGTGCCAGCAGTTACGGCCTTGGGGGGGGCTCCTACGAGCAGTACTAC.

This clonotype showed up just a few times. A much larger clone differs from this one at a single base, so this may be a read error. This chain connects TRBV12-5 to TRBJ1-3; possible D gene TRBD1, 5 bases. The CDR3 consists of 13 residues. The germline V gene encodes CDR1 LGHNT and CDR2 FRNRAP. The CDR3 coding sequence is TGTGCTGGTGGTCCCCAGGGTCTCGGCACCATATATTTT. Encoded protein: CAGGPQGLGTIYF. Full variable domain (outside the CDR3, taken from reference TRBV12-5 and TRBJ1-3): DARVTQTPRHKVTEMGQEVTMRCQPILGHNTVFWYRQTMMQGLELLAYFRNRAPLDDSGMPKDRFSAEMPDATLATLKIQPSEPRDSAVYFCAGGPQGLGTIYFGEGSWLTVV.

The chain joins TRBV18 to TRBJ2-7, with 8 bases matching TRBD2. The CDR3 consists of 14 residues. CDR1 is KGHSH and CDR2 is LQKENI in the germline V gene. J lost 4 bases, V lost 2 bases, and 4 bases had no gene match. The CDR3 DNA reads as TGTGCCAGCTCACCAGGGACTAGTGAATACGAGCAGTACTTC. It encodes CASSPGTSEYEQYF.

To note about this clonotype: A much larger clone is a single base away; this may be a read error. In nucleotides, the CDR3 is TGTTCCAGCAGCCAAGGGGGGTACTATGGCTACACCTTC. Translation gives CSSSQGGYYGYTF. The chain joins TRBV9 to TRBJ1-2; possible D gene TRBD1, 6 bases. Germline V lookup: CDR1 SGDLS, CDR2 YYNGEE. This CDR3 comprises 13 residues. The entire variable domain, with the rest obtained from reference TRBV9 and TRBJ1-2, is as follows: DSGVTQTPKHLITATGQRVTLRCSPRSGDLSVYWYQQSLDQGLQFLIQYYNGEERAKGNILERFSAQQFPDLHSELNLSSLELGDSALYFCSSSQGGYYGYTFGSGTRLTVV.

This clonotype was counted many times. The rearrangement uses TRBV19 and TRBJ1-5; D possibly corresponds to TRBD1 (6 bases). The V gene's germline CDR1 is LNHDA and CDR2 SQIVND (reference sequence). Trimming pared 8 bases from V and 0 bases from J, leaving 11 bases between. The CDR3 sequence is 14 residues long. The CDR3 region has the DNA TGTGCCAGTCGGACAGTCCTTAGCAATCAGCCCCAGCATTTT. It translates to CASRTVLSNQPQHF.

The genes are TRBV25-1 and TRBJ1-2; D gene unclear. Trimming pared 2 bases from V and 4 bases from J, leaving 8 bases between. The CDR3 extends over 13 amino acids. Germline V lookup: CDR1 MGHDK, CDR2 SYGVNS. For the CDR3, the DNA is TGTGCCAGCAGTGAACCAAACGCCTATGGCTACACCTTC. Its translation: CASSEPNAYGYTF.

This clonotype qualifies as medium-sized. This chain's CDR3 is CASSSDRGRGNTIYF. The CDR3 nucleotides are TGTGCCAGCAGTTCAGACAGGGGGCGAGGCAACACCATATATTTT. The chain recombines TRBV12-3 or TRBV12-4 with TRBJ1-3; 10 bases line up with TRBD1. This CDR3 is 15 amino acids long. V shed 4 bases and J 7 bases; nucleotides not matched to a gene: 7.

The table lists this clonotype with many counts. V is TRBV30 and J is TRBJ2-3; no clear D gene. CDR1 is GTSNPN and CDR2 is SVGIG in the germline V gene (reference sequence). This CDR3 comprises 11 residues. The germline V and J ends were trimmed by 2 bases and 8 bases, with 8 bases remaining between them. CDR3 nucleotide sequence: TGTGCCTGGAGTCCCCTAGGTACGCAGTATTTT. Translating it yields CAWSPLGTQYF.

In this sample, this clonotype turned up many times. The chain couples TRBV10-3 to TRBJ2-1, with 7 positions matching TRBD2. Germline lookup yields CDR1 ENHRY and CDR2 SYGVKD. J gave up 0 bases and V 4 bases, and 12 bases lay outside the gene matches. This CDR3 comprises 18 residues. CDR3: CAISVSAGVFNSYNEQFF. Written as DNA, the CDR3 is TGTGCCATCAGTGTCTCCGCGGGAGTGTTCAACTCCTACAATGAGCAGTTCTTC.

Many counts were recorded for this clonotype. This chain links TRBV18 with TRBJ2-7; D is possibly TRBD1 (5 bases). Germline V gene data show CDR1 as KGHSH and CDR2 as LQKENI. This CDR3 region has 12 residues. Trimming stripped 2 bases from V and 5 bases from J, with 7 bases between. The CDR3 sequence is CASSPGAHEQYF. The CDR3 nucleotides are TGTGCCAGCTCACCAGGGGCCCACGAGCAGTACTTC.

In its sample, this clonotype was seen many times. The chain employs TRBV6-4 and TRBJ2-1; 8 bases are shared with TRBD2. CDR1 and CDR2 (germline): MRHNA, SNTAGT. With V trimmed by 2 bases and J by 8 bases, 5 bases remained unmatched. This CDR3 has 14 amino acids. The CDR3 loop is CASSDGTSTDEQFF. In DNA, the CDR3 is TGTGCCAGCAGTGACGGGACTAGTACCGATGAGCAGTTCTTC.

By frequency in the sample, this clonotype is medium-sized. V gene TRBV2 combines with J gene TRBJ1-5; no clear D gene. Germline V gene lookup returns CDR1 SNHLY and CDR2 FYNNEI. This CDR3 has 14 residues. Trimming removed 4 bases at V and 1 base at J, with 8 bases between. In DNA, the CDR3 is TGTGCCAGCAGTGTCGGGCAGAGCAATCAGCCCCAGCATTTT. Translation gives CASSVGQSNQPQHF.

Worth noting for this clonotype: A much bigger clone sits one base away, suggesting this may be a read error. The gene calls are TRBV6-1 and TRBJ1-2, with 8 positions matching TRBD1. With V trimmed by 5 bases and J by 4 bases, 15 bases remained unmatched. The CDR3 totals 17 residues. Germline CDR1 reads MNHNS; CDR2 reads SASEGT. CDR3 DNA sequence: TGTGCCAGCAGTCCTCGGACAGGGTGCGCCCACATCTATGGCTACACCTTC. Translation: CASSPRTGCAHIYGYTF.

DNA for the CDR3: TGTGCCAGCAGCTTAACGGGGGCCGGCGGTTCTGAAAAACTGTTTTTT. Encoded protein: CASSLTGAGGSEKLFF. The genes are TRBV7-3 and TRBJ1-4; tentatively, D is TRBD1 (6 bases). Per the germline V gene, CDR1 is SGHTA and CDR2 is FQGTGA. V was clipped by 0 bases and J by 7 bases, with 15 bases between them. The CDR3 sequence is 16 residues long.

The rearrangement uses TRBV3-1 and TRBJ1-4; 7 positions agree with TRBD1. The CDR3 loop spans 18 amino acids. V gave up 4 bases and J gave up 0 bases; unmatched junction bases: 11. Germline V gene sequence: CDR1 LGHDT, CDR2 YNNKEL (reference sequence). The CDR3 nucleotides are TGTGCCAGCAGCCTGATCCGGGACAGAAGTGCAACTAATGAAAAACTGTTTTTT. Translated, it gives CASSLIRDRSATNEKLFF.

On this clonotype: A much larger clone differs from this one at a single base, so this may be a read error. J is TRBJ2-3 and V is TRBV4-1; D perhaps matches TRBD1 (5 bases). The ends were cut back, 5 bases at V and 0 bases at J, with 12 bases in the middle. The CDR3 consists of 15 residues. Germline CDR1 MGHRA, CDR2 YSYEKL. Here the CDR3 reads CASSDRTPSTDTQYF. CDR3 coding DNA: TGCGCCAGCAGCGATCGGACACCTAGCACAGATACGCAGTATTTT.

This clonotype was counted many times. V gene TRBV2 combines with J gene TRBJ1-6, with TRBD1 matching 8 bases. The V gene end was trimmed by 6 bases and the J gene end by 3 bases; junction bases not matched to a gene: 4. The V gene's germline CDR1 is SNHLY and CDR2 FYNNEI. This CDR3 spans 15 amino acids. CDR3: CASSKTGVYNSPLHF. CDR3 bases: TGTGCCAGCAGCAAGACAGGGGTCTATAATTCACCCCTCCACTTT.

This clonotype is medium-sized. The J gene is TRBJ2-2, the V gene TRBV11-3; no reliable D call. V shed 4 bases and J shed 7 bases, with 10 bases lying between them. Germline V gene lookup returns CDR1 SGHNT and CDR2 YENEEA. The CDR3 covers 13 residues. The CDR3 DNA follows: TGTGCCAGCAGCTCCGACGTGGTCGGGGAGCTGTTTTTT. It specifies CASSSDVVGELFF. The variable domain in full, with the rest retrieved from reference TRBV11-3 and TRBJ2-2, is EAGVVQSPRYKIIEKKQPVAFWCNPISGHNTLYWYLQNLGQGPELLIRYENEEAVDDSQLPKDRFSAERLKGVDSTLKIQPAELGDSAVYLCASSSDVVGELFFGEGSRLTVL.

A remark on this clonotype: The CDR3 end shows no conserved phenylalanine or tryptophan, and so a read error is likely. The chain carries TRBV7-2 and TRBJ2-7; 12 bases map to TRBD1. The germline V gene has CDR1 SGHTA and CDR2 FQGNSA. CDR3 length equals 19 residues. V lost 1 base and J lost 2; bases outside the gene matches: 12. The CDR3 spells CASSLVTGQGALIPYEQYL. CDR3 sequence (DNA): TGTGCCAGCAGCTTAGTGACGGGACAGGGGGCGCTAATCCCCTACGAGCAGTACTTA.

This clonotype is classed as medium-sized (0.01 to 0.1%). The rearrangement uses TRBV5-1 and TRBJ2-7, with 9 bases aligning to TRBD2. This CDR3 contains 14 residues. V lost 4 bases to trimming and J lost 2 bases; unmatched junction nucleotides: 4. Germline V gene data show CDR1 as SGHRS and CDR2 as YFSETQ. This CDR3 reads CASSPSGIAYEQYF. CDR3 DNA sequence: TGCGCCAGCAGCCCTAGCGGGATAGCCTACGAGCAGTACTTC.

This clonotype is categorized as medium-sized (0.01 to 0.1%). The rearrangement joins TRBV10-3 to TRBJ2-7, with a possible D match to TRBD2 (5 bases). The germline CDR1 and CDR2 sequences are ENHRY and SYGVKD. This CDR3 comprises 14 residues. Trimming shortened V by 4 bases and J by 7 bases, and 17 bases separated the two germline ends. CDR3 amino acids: CAISGGAAAREQYF. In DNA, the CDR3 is TGTGCCATCAGTGGTGGAGCGGCCGCCCGGGAGCAGTACTTC.

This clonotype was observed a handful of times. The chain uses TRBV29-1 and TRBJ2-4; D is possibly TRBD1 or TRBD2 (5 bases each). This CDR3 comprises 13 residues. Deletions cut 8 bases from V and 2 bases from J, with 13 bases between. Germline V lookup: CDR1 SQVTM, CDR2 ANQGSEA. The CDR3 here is CSFIRDPKNIQYF. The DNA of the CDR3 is TGCAGCTTTATCCGGGACCCCAAAAACATTCAGTACTTC.

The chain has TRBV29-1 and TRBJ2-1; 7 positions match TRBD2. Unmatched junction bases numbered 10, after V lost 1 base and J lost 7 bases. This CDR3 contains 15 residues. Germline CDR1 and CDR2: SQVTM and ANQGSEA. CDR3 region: CSVEVGEGTFNEQFF. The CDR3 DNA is TGCAGCGTTGAAGTCGGGGAGGGGACTTTTAATGAGCAGTTCTTC.

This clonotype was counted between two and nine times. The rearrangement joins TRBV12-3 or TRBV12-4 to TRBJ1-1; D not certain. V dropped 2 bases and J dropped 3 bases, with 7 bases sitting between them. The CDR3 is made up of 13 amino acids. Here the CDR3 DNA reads TGTGCCAGCAGTTTATCGGGAGACACTGAAGCTTTCTTT. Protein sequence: CASSLSGDTEAFF.